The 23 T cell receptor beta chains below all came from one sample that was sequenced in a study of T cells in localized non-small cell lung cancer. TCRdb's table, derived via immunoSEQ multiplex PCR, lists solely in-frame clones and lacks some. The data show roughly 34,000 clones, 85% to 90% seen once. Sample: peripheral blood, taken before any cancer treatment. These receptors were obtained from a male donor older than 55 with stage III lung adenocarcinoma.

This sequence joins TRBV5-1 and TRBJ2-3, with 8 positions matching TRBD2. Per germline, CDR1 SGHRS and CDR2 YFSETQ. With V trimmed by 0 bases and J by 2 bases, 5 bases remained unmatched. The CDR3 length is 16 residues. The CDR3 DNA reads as TGCGCCAGCAGCTTGGATGGTAGCGGGACCACAGATACGCAGTATTTT. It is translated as CASSLDGSGTTDTQYF. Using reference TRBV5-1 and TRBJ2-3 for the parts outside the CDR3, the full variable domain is KAGVTQTPRYLIKTRGQQVTLSCSPISGHRSVSWYQQTPGQGLQFLFEYFSETQRNKGNFPGRFSGRQFSNSRSEMNVSTLELGDSALYLCASSLDGSGTTDTQYFGPGTRLTVL.

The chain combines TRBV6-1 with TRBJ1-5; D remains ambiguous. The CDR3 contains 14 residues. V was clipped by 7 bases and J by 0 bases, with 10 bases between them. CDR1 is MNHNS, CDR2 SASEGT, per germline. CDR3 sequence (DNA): TGTGCCAGCACAGGTGAGGCTAGCAATCAGCCCCAGCATTTT. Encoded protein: CASTGEASNQPQHF.

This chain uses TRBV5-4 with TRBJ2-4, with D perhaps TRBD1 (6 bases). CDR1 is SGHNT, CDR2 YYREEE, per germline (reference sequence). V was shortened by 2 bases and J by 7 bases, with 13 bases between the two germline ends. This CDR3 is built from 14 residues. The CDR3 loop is CASSLGTGMNIQYF. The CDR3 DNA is TGTGCCAGCAGCTTAGGAACAGGGATGAACATTCAGTACTTC.

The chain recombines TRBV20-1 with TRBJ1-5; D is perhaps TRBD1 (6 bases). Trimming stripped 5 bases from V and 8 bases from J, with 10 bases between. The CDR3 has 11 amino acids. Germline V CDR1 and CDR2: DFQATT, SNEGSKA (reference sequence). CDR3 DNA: TGCAGTGCTCGCGCAGGGGAGCCCCAGCATTTT. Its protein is CSARAGEPQHF.

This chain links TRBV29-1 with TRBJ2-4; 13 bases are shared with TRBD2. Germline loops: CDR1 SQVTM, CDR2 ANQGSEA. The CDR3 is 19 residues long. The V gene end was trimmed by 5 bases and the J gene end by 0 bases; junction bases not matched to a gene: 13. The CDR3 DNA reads TGCAGCGTTTCTCCGAGGACTAGCGGGGGCTATCGAGCCAAAAACATTCAGTACTTC. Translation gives CSVSPRTSGGYRAKNIQYF.

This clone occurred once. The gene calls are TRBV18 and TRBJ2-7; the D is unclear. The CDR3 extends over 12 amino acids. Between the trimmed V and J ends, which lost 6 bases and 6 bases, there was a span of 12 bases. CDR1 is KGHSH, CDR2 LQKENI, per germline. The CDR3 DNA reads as TGTGCCAGCTCCCGCTCCGTATCCGAGCAGTACTTC. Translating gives CASSRSVSEQYF.

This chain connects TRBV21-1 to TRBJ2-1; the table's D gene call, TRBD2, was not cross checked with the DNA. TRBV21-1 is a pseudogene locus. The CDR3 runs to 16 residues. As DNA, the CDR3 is TGTGCCAGCAGCCCCCCGCTAGCGCCCGGGGTCCATGAGCAGTTCTTC. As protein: CASSPPLAPGVHEQFF.

As DNA, the CDR3 is TGCGCCAGCACGTACAGGCGGTATCAGCCCCAGCATTTT. The encoded protein is CASTYRRYQPQHF. The V and J genes are TRBV10-1 and TRBJ1-5, with D possibly matching TRBD1 (5 bases). Trimming pared 7 bases from V and 5 bases from J, leaving 12 bases between. This CDR3 has 13 amino acids. Germline V gene lookup returns CDR1 WNHNN and CDR2 SYGVQD (reference sequence).

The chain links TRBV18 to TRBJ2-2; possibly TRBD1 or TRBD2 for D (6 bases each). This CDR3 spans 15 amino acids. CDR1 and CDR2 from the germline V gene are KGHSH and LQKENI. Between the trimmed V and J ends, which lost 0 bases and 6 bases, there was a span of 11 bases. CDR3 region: CASSPPGGISGELFF. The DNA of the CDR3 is TGTGCCAGCTCACCACCAGGGGGGATCTCCGGGGAGCTGTTTTTT. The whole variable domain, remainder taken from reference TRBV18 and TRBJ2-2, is NAGVMQNPRHLVRRRGQEARLRCSPMKGHSHVYWYRQLPEEGLKFMVYLQKENIIDESGMPKERFSAEFPKEGPSILRIQQVVRGDSAAYFCASSPPGGISGELFFGEGSRLTVL.

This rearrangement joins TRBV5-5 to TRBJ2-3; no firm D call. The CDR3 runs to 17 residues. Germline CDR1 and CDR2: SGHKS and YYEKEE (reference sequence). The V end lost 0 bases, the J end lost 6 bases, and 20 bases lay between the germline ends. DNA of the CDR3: TGTGCCAGCAGCTTGGAGGGCCACCAAACCCTACCGGATACGCAGTATTTT. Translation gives CASSLEGHQTLPDTQYF.

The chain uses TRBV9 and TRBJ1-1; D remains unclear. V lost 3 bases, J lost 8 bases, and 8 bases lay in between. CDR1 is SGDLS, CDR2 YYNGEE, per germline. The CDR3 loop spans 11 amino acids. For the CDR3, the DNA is TGTGCCAGCAGCGCAAGAGGAGAAGCTTTCTTT. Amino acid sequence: CASSARGEAFF.

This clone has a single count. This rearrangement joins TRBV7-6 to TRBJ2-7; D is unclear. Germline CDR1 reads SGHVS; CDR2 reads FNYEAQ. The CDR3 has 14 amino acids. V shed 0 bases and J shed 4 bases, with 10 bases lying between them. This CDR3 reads CASSLAVGEYEQYF. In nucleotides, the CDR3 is TGTGCCAGCAGCTTAGCAGTTGGGGAATACGAGCAGTACTTC.

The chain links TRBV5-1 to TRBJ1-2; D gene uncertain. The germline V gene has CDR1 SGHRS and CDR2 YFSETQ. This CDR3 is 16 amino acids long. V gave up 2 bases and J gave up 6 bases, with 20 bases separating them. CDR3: CASSFEQTHLRNGYTF. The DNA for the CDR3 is TGCGCCAGCAGCTTTGAACAGACCCATCTAAGGAATGGCTACACCTTC.

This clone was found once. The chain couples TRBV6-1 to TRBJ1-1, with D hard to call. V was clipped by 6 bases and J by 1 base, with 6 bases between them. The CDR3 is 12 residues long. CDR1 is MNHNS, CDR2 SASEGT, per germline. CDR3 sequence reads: CASRLENTEAFF. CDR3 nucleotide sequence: TGTGCCAGCAGATTGGAGAACACTGAAGCTTTCTTT.

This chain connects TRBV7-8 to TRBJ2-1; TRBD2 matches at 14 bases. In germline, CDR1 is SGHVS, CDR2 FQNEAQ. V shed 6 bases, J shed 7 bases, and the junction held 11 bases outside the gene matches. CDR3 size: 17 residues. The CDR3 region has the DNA TGTGCCAGCAGTTCTAGACTAGCGGGGGGGCAGTGGAATGAGCAGTTCTTC. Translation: CASSSRLAGGQWNEQFF.

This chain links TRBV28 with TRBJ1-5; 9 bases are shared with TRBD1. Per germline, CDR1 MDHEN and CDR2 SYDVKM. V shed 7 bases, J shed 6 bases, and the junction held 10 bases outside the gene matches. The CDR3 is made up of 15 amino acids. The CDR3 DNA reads TGTGCCAGCACCGTACCGGGGACAGGGAGTCAGCCCCAGCATTTT. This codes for CASTVPGTGSQPQHF.

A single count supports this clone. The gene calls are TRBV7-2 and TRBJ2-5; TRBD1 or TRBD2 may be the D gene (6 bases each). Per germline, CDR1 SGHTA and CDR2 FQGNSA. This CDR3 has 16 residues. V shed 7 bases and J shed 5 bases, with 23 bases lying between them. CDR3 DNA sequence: TGTGCCAGCAATTTGGGGGGCGGAGTAGTCGGGGAGACCCAGTACTTC. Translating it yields CASNLGGGVVGETQYF.

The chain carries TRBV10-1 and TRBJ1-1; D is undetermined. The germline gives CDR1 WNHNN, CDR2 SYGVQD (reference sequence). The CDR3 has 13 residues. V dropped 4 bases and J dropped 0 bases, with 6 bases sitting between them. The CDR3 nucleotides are TGCGCCAGCAGTGGGGCGTTGAACACTGAAGCTTTCTTT. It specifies CASSGALNTEAFF.

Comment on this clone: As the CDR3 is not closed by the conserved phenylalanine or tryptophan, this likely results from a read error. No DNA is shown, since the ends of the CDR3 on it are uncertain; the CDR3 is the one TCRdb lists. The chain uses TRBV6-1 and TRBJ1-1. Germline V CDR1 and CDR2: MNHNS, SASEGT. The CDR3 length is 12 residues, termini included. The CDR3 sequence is CASSEVGVLTNA.

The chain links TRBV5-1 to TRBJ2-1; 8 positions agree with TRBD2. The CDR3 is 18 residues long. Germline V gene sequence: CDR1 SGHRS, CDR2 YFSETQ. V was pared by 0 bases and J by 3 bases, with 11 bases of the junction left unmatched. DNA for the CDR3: TGCGCCAGCAGCTTGGCCCCTTCGGGAGGGGGGGACTACAATGAGCAGTTCTTC. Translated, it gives CASSLAPSGGGDYNEQFF.

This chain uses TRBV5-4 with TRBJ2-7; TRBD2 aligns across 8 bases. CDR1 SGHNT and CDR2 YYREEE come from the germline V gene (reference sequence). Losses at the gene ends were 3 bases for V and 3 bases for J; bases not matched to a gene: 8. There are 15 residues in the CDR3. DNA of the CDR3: TGTGCCAGCAGCTCGGGTAGCGGGACTCTCTACGAGCAGTACTTC. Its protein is CASSSGSGTLYEQYF.

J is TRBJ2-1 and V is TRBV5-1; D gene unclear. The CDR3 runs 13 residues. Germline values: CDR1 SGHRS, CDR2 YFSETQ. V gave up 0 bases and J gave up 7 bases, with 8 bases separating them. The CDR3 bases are TGCGCCAGCAGCTTGGAGGCCCTTAATGAGCAGTTCTTC. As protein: CASSLEALNEQFF. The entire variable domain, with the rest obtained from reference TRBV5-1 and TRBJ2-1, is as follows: KAGVTQTPRYLIKTRGQQVTLSCSPISGHRSVSWYQQTPGQGLQFLFEYFSETQRNKGNFPGRFSGRQFSNSRSEMNVSTLELGDSALYLCASSLEALNEQFFGPGTRLTVL.

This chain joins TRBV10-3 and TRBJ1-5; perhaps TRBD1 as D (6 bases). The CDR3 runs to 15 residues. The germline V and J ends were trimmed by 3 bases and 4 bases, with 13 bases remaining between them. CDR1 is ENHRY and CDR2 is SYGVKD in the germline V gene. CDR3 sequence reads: CAISEGGRGNQPQHF. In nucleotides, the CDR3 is TGTGCCATCAGTGAAGGGGGGCGCGGAAATCAGCCCCAGCATTTT.